This TCR beta chain is drawn from a study of neurological immune-mediated disorders. This CDR3 has 13 residues. In germline, CDR1 is MNHEY, CDR2 SVGAGI. The V end was cut by 7 bases, the J end by 2 bases, with 12 bases between. TCRdb reprocessed the 5' RACE reads with MiXCR, giving one entry per CDR3 protein. The sample carries tens of thousands of distinct CDR3 sequences, roughly 3.8% recorded once. A word on this clonotype: This may arise from a read error, as a much more abundant clone is one base away. The conserved phenylalanine or tryptophan normally closing the CDR3 is absent here, so this likely arose from a read error.

This TCR derives from a man aged 60 to 75 with multiple sclerosis. The J gene is TRBJ2-7, the V gene TRBV6-5, with unresolved D. Sequences were obtained from PBMCs. The CDR3 region has the DNA TGTGCCAGCAACGCCTTTCCAACCTACGAGCAGTACATC. It yields the protein CASNAFPTYEQYI.